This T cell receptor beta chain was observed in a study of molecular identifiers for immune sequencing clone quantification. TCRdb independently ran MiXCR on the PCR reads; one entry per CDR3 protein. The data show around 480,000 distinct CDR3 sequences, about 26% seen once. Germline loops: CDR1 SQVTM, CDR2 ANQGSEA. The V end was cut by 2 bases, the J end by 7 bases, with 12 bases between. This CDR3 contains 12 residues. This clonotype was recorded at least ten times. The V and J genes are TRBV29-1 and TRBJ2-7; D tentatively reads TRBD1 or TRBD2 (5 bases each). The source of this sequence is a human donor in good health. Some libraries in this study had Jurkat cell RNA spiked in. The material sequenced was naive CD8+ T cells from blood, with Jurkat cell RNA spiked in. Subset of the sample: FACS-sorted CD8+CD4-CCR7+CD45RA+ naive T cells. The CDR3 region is CSVEPPGGEQYF. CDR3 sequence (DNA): TGCAGCGTTGAACCCCCTGGGGGTGAGCAGTACTTC.